This paragraph reports one T cell receptor beta chain. This sample stems from a study of shared T cell receptors in the human thymus. Germline values: CDR1 SGDLS, CDR2 YYNGEE. CDR3 length equals 14 residues. V lost 4 bases and J lost 4; bases outside the gene matches: 5. Assay used: immunoSEQ multiplex PCR; TCRdb lists only in-frame clones, some missing. This table has roughly 700,000 clones, around 89% appearing once. The same sample was also used in a study of human thymus T cells. According to that study: Infants served as donors; they were healthy and Finnish and were having corrective surgery for congenital heart defects. Thymus was obtained from resections taken during corrective heart surgery. Apparent bias marked the V and J gene usage of thymic and blood repertoires. Related research described thymic repertoires that were highly overlapping among unrelated individuals.

This TCR was sampled from a boy less than two years old with a congenital heart defect. Sequencing was done on a sample of thymocytes. This sequence joins TRBV9 and TRBJ2-3, with 8 bases fitting TRBD2. The CDR3 sequence is CASSWGLVPDTQYF. The CDR3 DNA follows: TGTGCCAGCAGCTGGGGACTAGTTCCAGATACGCAGTATTTT.